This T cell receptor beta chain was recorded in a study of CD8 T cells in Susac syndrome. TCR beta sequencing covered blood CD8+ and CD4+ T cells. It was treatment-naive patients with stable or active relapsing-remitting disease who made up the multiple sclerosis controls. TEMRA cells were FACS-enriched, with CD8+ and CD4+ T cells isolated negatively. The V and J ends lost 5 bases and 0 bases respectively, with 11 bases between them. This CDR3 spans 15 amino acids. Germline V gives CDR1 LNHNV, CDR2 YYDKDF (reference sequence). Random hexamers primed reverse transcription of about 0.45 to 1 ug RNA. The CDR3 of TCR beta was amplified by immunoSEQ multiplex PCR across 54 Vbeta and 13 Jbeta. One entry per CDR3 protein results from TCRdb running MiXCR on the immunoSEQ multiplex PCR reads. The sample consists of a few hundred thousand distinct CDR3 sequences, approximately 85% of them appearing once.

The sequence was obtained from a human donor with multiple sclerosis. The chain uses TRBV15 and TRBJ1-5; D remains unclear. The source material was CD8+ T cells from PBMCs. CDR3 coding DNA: TGTGCCACCAGCCCCGGGTTTTCTAGCAATCAGCCCCAGCATTTT. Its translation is CATSPGFSSNQPQHF.